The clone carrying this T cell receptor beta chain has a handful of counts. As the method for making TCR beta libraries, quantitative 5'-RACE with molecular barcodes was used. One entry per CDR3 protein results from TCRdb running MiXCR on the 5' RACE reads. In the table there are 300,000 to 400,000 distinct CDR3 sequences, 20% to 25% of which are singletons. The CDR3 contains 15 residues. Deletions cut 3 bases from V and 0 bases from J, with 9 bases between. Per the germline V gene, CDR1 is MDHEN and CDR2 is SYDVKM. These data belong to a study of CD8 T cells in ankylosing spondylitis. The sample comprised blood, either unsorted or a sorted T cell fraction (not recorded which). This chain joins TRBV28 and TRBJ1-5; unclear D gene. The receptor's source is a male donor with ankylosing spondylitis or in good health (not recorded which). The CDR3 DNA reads TGTGCCAGCAGTTTTTCGGCGGATAGCAATCAGCCCCAGCATTTT. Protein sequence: CASSFSADSNQPQHF.